This entry lists 32 T cell receptor beta chains sequenced from one sample in a study of blood T cell repertoires in COVID-19. The repertoire was sequenced with immunoSEQ multiplex PCR; TCRdb's copy has only in-frame clones and lacks some. The table lists fewer than 200,000 clones, less than 80% of them singletons, with 19% in the top ten. The sequenced sample consisted of PBMCs or T cells enriched from blood (not recorded which). The receptors here all came from a woman in her 70s in a cohort exposed to, infected with or recovered from COVID-19 (not recorded which).

This chain links TRBV21-1 with TRBJ2-7; the table's D call, TRBD2, has no DNA check behind it. TRBV21-1 is recorded as a pseudogene. CDR3 size: 18 residues. This chain's CDR3 is CASSTNQGLARRDYEQYF. The CDR3 DNA is TGTGCCAGCAGCACGAATCAAGGACTAGCGAGGCGTGACTACGAGCAGTACTTC.

CDR3 sequence (DNA): TGTGCCAGCAGTCTCCGACAGCTTAATCAGCCCCAGCATTTT. Protein sequence: CASSLRQLNQPQHF. The chain couples TRBV27 to TRBJ1-5, with D tentatively TRBD1 (5 bases). The CDR3 totals 14 residues. Germline lookup yields CDR1 MNHEY and CDR2 SMNVEV (reference sequence). Trimming took off 5 bases at V and 4 bases at J, with 12 bases between the two ends.

The V and J genes are TRBV19 and TRBJ2-3, with D tentatively TRBD2 (6 bases). CDR1 LNHDA and CDR2 SQIVND come from the germline V gene (reference sequence). The CDR3 runs to 16 residues. V was pared by 5 bases and J by 5 bases, with 20 bases between. This chain's CDR3 is CASSVRPGRREDTQYF. The DNA for the CDR3 is TGTGCCAGTAGTGTGCGCCCGGGACGGAGGGAAGATACGCAGTATTTT.

The genes are TRBV6-5 and TRBJ2-1; 9 nucleotides match TRBD2. This CDR3 region has 13 residues. J lost 6 bases, V lost 7 bases, and 4 bases had no gene match. Germline V gene lookup returns CDR1 MNHEY and CDR2 SVGAGI. The CDR3 sequence: CASKAGGTNEQFF. CDR3 sequence (DNA): TGTGCCAGCAAAGCGGGAGGCACCAATGAGCAGTTCTTC.

The V call is TRBV3-1 (or the pseudogene TRBV3-2), the J call TRBJ1-2, with D perhaps TRBD1 (5 bases). The CDR3 consists of 15 residues. The germline gives CDR1 LGHDT, CDR2 YNNKEL (reference sequence). V lost 1 base to trimming and J lost 5 bases, with 14 bases between them. The CDR3 sequence is CASSQVAVGGYGYTF. In nucleotides, the CDR3 is TGTGCCAGCAGCCAAGTTGCGGTCGGGGGGTATGGCTACACCTTC.

The V and J genes are TRBV7-2 and TRBJ2-1; no definite D call. The CDR3 is made up of 15 amino acids. V gave up 0 bases and J gave up 7 bases, with 13 bases separating them. Germline CDR1 reads SGHTA; CDR2 reads FQGNSA. CDR3 DNA sequence: TGTGCCAGCAGCTTAGCGACTCTCGCGAGAAATGAGCAGTTCTTC. Protein product: CASSLATLARNEQFF.

The V gene is TRBV18, the J gene TRBJ2-3; 10 bases are shared with TRBD2. CDR3 length: 17 residues. Germline assignment: CDR1 KGHSH and CDR2 LQKENI. The V segment lost 1 base and the J segment 11 bases; nucleotides outside the gene matches: 15. The CDR3 protein is CASSPLIPGASGSLQYF. The CDR3 coding sequence is TGTGCCAGCTCACCACTAATTCCGGGAGCTAGCGGGAGCCTGCAGTATTTT.

The V and J genes are TRBV7-2 and TRBJ2-7; a possible D gene is TRBD2 (5 bases). The V end was cut by 6 bases, the J end by 3 bases, with 18 bases between. This CDR3 is built from 15 residues. Germline V lookup: CDR1 SGHTA, CDR2 FQGNSA. Written as DNA, the CDR3 is TGTGCCAGCAGGCCGAATCCTAGCCGATACTACGAGCAGTACTTC. Its translation is CASRPNPSRYYEQYF. The variable domain in full, completed from reference TRBV7-2 and TRBJ2-7, reads GAGVSQSPSNKVTEKGKDVELRCDPISGHTALYWYRQSLGQGLEFLIYFQGNSAPDKSGLPSDRFSAERTGGSVSTLTIQRTQQEDSAVYLCASRPNPSRYYEQYFGPGTRLTVT.

This clone was observed a single time. This chain uses TRBV2 with TRBJ1-1, with 8 nucleotides matching TRBD1. This CDR3 has 13 residues. Per germline, CDR1 SNHLY and CDR2 FYNNEI. V lost 7 bases, J lost 6 bases, and 7 bases stayed unmatched. Here the CDR3 reads CASTLDRGAEAFF. In DNA form, the CDR3 reads TGTGCCAGCACCCTAGACAGGGGCGCTGAAGCTTTCTTT.

The rearrangement uses TRBV6-5 and TRBJ2-7, with TRBD1 matching over 7 bases. Unmatched junction bases numbered 10, after V lost 10 bases and J lost 4 bases. From germline, CDR1 is MNHEY and CDR2 SVGAGI. The CDR3 length is 13 residues. The CDR3 DNA is TGTGCCACCCGCCGGGACAGTCTTTACGAGCAGTACTTC. Translated, it gives CATRRDSLYEQYF.

The J gene is TRBJ1-6, the V gene TRBV28; TRBD1 matches at 10 bases. The CDR3 totals 13 residues. V lost 10 bases and J lost 10; bases outside the gene matches: 7. CDR1 and CDR2 from the germline V gene are MDHEN and SYDVKM. Written as DNA, the CDR3 is TGTGCCACCACCCGGGACAGGGGCTCACCCCTCCACTTT. It yields the protein CATTRDRGSPLHF.

The chain uses TRBV3-1 (or the pseudogene TRBV3-2) and TRBJ2-1, with 12 bases aligning to TRBD2. The CDR3 covers 16 residues. Germline V gives CDR1 LGHDT, CDR2 YNNKEL (reference sequence). The junction had 10 bases not matched to a gene; V was cut back by 6 bases and J by 7 bases. The DNA for the CDR3 is TGTGCCAGCAGGCGCGGACTAGCGGGACTTCGGAATGAGCAGTTCTTC. It yields the protein CASRRGLAGLRNEQFF.

Only one count was recorded for this clone. The chain carries TRBV7-6 and TRBJ2-7, with TRBD2 as a possible D gene (6 bases). Germline lookup yields CDR1 SGHVS and CDR2 FNYEAQ. This CDR3 has 17 residues. V lost 1 base to trimming and J lost 5 bases, with 21 bases between them. The CDR3 DNA reads TGTGCCAGCAGCTTAGTCCCCAGGAGGGGATTAGGGAACGAGCAGTACTTC. Its protein is CASSLVPRRGLGNEQYF.

The genes are TRBV14 and TRBJ2-7, with 11 bases lining up with TRBD2. Germline trimming cut 2 bases from V and 4 bases from J; bases unmatched to any gene: 16. The CDR3 is made up of 19 amino acids. Germline V gene sequence: CDR1 SGHDN, CDR2 FVKESK. The CDR3 protein is CASSQITTFRASGRYEQYF. The CDR3 DNA follows: TGTGCCAGCAGCCAAATCACTACCTTTCGGGCTAGCGGGAGGTACGAGCAGTACTTC.

This clone was counted between two and nine times. The chain joins TRBV3-1 (or the pseudogene TRBV3-2) to TRBJ2-1, with TRBD2 matching 13 bases. Germline V gene lookup returns CDR1 LGHDT and CDR2 YNNKEL (reference sequence). V lost 2 bases to trimming and J lost 3 bases; unmatched junction nucleotides: 19. This CDR3 has 22 residues. CDR3 DNA sequence: TGTGCCAGCAGCCAAATTCGAATCAGGACTAGCGGGAGTTCATTTTTCTACAATGAGCAGTTCTTC. Protein sequence: CASSQIRIRTSGSSFFYNEQFF.

The rearrangement uses TRBV18 and TRBJ1-6; D remains unclear. The CDR3 length is 15 residues. V was cut by 3 bases and J by 7 bases, with 13 bases left in between. From germline, CDR1 is KGHSH and CDR2 LQKENI. CDR3 protein: CASSPAPHSNSPLHF. The CDR3 DNA reads TGTGCCAGCTCACCGGCGCCCCATAGCAATTCACCCCTCCACTTT.

This clone was seen a handful of times. The chain carries TRBV15 and TRBJ1-5; D is unresolved. Looked up from germline, CDR1 is LNHNV and CDR2 is YYDKDF (reference sequence). V was shortened by 0 bases and J by 5 bases, with 14 bases between the two germline ends. The CDR3 consists of 16 residues. The CDR3 region is CATSRDPTGGDQPQHF. In DNA, the CDR3 is TGTGCCACCAGCAGAGATCCGACGGGAGGAGATCAGCCCCAGCATTTT.

This chain joins TRBV11-3 and TRBJ2-7; the match to TRBD1 covers 12 bases. CDR3 length: 15 residues. CDR1 SGHNT and CDR2 YENEEA come from the germline V gene. V dropped 3 bases and J dropped 9; count of bases not matched to a gene: 9. The CDR3 here is CASSLGDRGHFRQYF. DNA for the CDR3: TGTGCCAGCAGCTTGGGGGACAGGGGGCATTTTCGGCAGTACTTC.

The V gene is TRBV9, the J gene TRBJ2-1, with 7 bases that match TRBD2. The CDR3 totals 16 residues. Germline V gene data show CDR1 as SGDLS and CDR2 as YYNGEE. V shed 3 bases, J shed 1 base, and the junction held 7 bases outside the gene matches. CDR3 DNA: TGTGCCAGCAGCGCCTTGGCGGGAGTATCCTACAATGAGCAGTTCTTC. This codes for CASSALAGVSYNEQFF.

A word on this clone: The sample has other DNA sequences that encode this CDR3 too. This rearrangement joins TRBV2 to TRBJ2-5; D not resolved. Germline CDR1 and CDR2: SNHLY and FYNNEI. The CDR3 extends over 11 amino acids. The germline V and J ends were trimmed by 7 bases and 2 bases, with 5 bases remaining between them. CDR3 nucleotides: TGTGCCAGCACCTTACAAGAGACCCAGTACTTC. This translates into CASTLQETQYF.

V gene TRBV29-1 combines with J gene TRBJ2-7; a possible D gene is TRBD2 (6 bases). This CDR3 has 14 residues. Germline V gives CDR1 SQVTM, CDR2 ANQGSEA. V shed 7 bases and J shed 6 bases, with 22 bases lying between them. The CDR3 bases are TGCAGCGCCGGTCGTGGGACTTCCCGAGGCGAGCAGTACTTC. Translated: CSAGRGTSRGEQYF.

The chain employs TRBV29-1 and TRBJ1-1; tentative D call: TRBD1 (6 bases). Trimming removed 7 bases at V and 8 bases at J, with 17 bases between. The CDR3 loop spans 12 amino acids. CDR1 and CDR2 (germline): SQVTM, ANQGSEA. The CDR3 sequence: CSALPDRHEAFF. DNA for the CDR3: TGCAGCGCCCTCCCGGACAGACACGAAGCTTTCTTT.

This chain joins TRBV7-2 and TRBJ2-7, with TRBD2 identical over 13 bases. The V and J ends lost 3 bases and 9 bases, in that order; junction bases with no gene match: 11. Germline CDR1 reads SGHTA; CDR2 reads FQGNSA. The CDR3 has 16 residues. DNA for the CDR3: TGTGCCAGCAGCTTTACCGGGACTAGCGGGATTGCGAGGCAGTACTTC. Protein: CASSFTGTSGIARQYF.

This rearrangement joins TRBV10-3 to TRBJ1-5; 7 nucleotides match TRBD1. The germline CDR1 and CDR2 sequences are ENHRY and SYGVKD. V shed 0 bases and J 3 bases; nucleotides not matched to a gene: 2. CDR3 length equals 15 residues. In DNA form, the CDR3 reads TGTGCCATCAGTGAGTCCGACAGGGACAATCAGCCCCAGCATTTT. Translating it yields CAISESDRDNQPQHF.

This clone was seen only a few times. The CDR3 spells CASSLGVASGTEAFF. DNA of the CDR3: TGTGCCAGCAGCTTAGGGGTTGCGAGCGGCACTGAAGCTTTCTTT. J is TRBJ1-1 and V is TRBV11-3; D remains unclear. Trimming cost V 1 base and J 4 bases, with 13 bases left between them. Germline-derived CDR1 and CDR2 are SGHNT and YENEEA. The CDR3 contains 15 residues.

The chain is built from TRBV5-1 and TRBJ1-1; TRBD1 agrees at 7 bases. This CDR3 is 14 amino acids long. CDR1 and CDR2 from the germline V gene are SGHRS and YFSETQ. With V trimmed by 4 bases and J by 2 bases, 5 bases remained unmatched. CDR3 coding DNA: TGCGCCAGCAGCCTCGGGACAGCCAACACTGAAGCTTTCTTT. Its protein is CASSLGTANTEAFF.

This clone is a singleton in its sample. V and J are TRBV4-2 and TRBJ1-5; a weak D match, TRBD1 (6 bases). Germline V gives CDR1 LGHNA, CDR2 YNFKEQ. There are 15 residues in the CDR3. The V end lost 1 base, the J end lost 6 bases, and 13 bases lay between the germline ends. The CDR3 protein is CASSQVGGGLQPQHF. CDR3 DNA: TGTGCCAGCAGCCAAGTGGGCGGGGGGCTTCAGCCCCAGCATTTT.

The V call is TRBV21-1, the J call TRBJ1-2; the table assigns TRBD1, which was not confirmed against the DNA. TRBV21-1 is listed as a pseudogene. This CDR3 has 15 amino acids. The CDR3 spells CASSKDAGEPGGYTF. The CDR3 region has the DNA TGTGCCAGCAGCAAAGATGCAGGGGAACCTGGGGGCTACACCTTC.

The chain links TRBV29-1 to TRBJ1-2, with TRBD1 identical over 7 bases. Germline trimming cut 4 bases from V and 5 bases from J; bases unmatched to any gene: 13. Germline lookup yields CDR1 SQVTM and CDR2 ANQGSEA. This CDR3 spans 15 amino acids. CDR3 protein: CSVVSGTELPYGYTF. The DNA for the CDR3 is TGCAGCGTTGTGTCCGGGACAGAACTTCCGTATGGCTACACCTTC.

This chain joins TRBV12-3 or TRBV12-4 and TRBJ2-5, with 9 nucleotides matching TRBD1. CDR3 length equals 13 residues. With 6 bases clipped from V and 3 bases from J, the junction kept 2 bases outside the gene matches. The CDR3: CASRQGAKETQYF. Here the CDR3 DNA reads TGTGCCAGCAGACAGGGGGCGAAAGAGACCCAGTACTTC.

The chain carries TRBV28 and TRBJ2-1; 13 nucleotides agree with TRBD2. There are 16 residues in the CDR3. Germline CDR1 is MDHEN and CDR2 is SYDVKM. V was clipped by 4 bases and J by 8 bases; unmatched bases: 8. The CDR3 DNA is TGTGCCAGCAGTTCTGGGACTAGCGGGAATGGGCATGAGCAGTTCTTC. Protein product: CASSSGTSGNGHEQFF. The complete variable domain, with remaining parts taken from reference TRBV28 and TRBJ2-1, reads DVKVTQSSRYLVKRTGEKVFLECVQDMDHENMFWYRQDPGLGLRLIYFSYDVKMKEKGDIPEGYSVSREKKERFSLILESASTNQTSMYLCASSSGTSGNGHEQFFGPGTRLTVL.

This chain uses TRBV28 with TRBJ1-2; 10 bases map to TRBD1. CDR3 length equals 16 residues. Germline CDR1 is MDHEN and CDR2 is SYDVKM. V shed 5 bases, J shed 3 bases, and the junction held 9 bases outside the gene matches. Here the CDR3 reads CASSLLTGGADYGYTF. CDR3 nucleotide sequence: TGTGCCAGCAGTCTATTGACAGGGGGCGCGGACTATGGCTACACCTTC.